The source of this T cell receptor beta chain is a study of vaccination and CD4 T cells after COVID-19. Notes on this clonotype: Its antigen is undetermined.

Trimming at V came to 4 bases and at J to 3 bases, leaving 6 bases not matched to a gene. Germline V gene data show CDR1 as GTSNPN and CDR2 as SVGIG (reference sequence). The CDR3 is 15 residues long. Sequencing of DNA taken from cultured CD4+ T cells relied on the Oncomine TCR Beta short-read assay. MiXCR, run by TCRdb on the PCR reads, gives a single entry per CDR3 protein. The sample includes more than 3,000 distinct CDR3 sequences, around 15% of them seen just once. Sample treatment: approximately nine-day PBMC culture with coronavirus spike peptide pools or control peptides (ViraFEST assay). Culture conditions combined a few million PBMCs per well with about 9.2 IU/ml IL-2 and about 10 ug/ml peptide pools.

This sequence joins TRBV30 and TRBJ2-2, with TRBD1 matching over 9 bases. Specimen: CD4+ T cells from blood, cultured in vitro. The TCR comes from a human donor who had recovered from COVID-19. This CDR3 is CAWIPGQGYTGELFF. The CDR3 DNA sequence: TGTGCCTGGATTCCGGGACAGGGATACACCGGGGAGCTGTTTTTT.